Below are 9 T cell receptor beta chains sequenced from a single sample in a study of blood T cell repertoires in COVID-19. The repertoire was sequenced with immunoSEQ multiplex PCR; TCRdb's copy has only in-frame clones and lacks some. The table lists approximately 120,000 clones, over 80% of them singletons, with approximately 20% in the top ten. The material sequenced was PBMCs or T cells enriched from blood (not recorded which). The source is a man aged 25-40 years who had recovered from COVID-19.

The V call is TRBV5-1, the J call TRBJ1-2; the D is unclear. There are 14 residues in the CDR3. V lost 0 bases and J 1 base, leaving 7 bases between the germline ends. CDR1 and CDR2 from the germline V gene are SGHRS and YFSETQ. The CDR3 DNA is TGCGCCAGCAGCTTGGTATCAGTTAACTATGGCTACACCTTC. Translated, it gives CASSLVSVNYGYTF.

This chain joins TRBV7-9 and TRBJ2-3; D is undetermined. Germline V gene data show CDR1 as SEHNR and CDR2 as FQNEAQ (reference sequence). V lost 3 bases and J 0 bases, leaving 7 bases between the germline ends. There are 14 residues in the CDR3. The CDR3 sequence: CASSLSHSTDTQYF. DNA for the CDR3: TGTGCCAGCAGCTTGTCACACAGCACAGATACGCAGTATTTT.

V gene TRBV19 combines with J gene TRBJ1-2, with a tentative D call TRBD1 (6 bases). The germline V gene encodes CDR1 LNHDA and CDR2 SQIVND (reference sequence). Trimming cost V 5 bases and J 7 bases, with 20 bases left between them. This CDR3 comprises 15 residues. CDR3 DNA: TGTGCCAGTAGTTCCTCCACAGGGATTCGCCTTGGCTACACCTTC. Its translation: CASSSSTGIRLGYTF.

The chain combines TRBV4-1 with TRBJ2-1; D perhaps matches TRBD1 (7 bases). The CDR3 loop spans 15 amino acids. Deletions cut 3 bases from V and 2 bases from J, with 11 bases between. Germline CDR1 MGHRA, CDR2 YSYEKL. In nucleotides, the CDR3 is TGCGCCAGCAGCCACGGAGGGGGCCCCTACAATGAGCAGTTCTTC. Amino acid sequence: CASSHGGGPYNEQFF.

The chain couples TRBV12-5 to TRBJ2-3; the match to TRBD2 covers 9 bases. From germline, CDR1 is LGHNT and CDR2 FRNRAP. The CDR3 has 16 amino acids. Unmatched junction bases numbered 7, after V lost 6 bases and J lost 0 bases. CDR3 region: CASGYSGTSSTDTQYF. In DNA form, the CDR3 reads TGTGCTAGTGGATATTCCGGGACTAGCAGCACAGATACGCAGTATTTT.

The rearrangement uses TRBV15 and TRBJ1-5; D may be TRBD1 (5 bases). The CDR3 loop spans 16 amino acids. In germline, CDR1 is LNHNV, CDR2 YYDKDF (reference sequence). V dropped 6 bases and J dropped 3 bases, with 18 bases sitting between them. The CDR3 here is CATRDTDTRLNQPQHF. The CDR3 DNA reads as TGTGCCACCAGGGACACTGACACCCGCCTCAATCAGCCCCAGCATTTT.

This clone was observed a single time. The chain couples TRBV2 to TRBJ2-7, with TRBD1 matching over 9 bases. Germline loops: CDR1 SNHLY, CDR2 FYNNEI. This CDR3 is 15 amino acids long. J gave up 1 base and V 6 bases, and 7 bases lay outside the gene matches. CDR3 DNA: TGTGCCAGCAGAGCCGGACAGGGGCTTTCCTACGAGCAGTACTTC. This encodes CASRAGQGLSYEQYF.

The chain joins TRBV4-2 to TRBJ2-5; 11 positions agree with TRBD2. CDR1 is LGHNA, CDR2 YNFKEQ, per germline. CDR3 length equals 16 residues. V lost 0 bases to trimming and J lost 2 bases; unmatched junction nucleotides: 2. CDR3 nucleotide sequence: TGTGCCAGCAGCCAAGATCCTAGCGGGGGGCAAGAGACCCAGTACTTC. Protein product: CASSQDPSGGQETQYF.

This chain connects TRBV24-1 to TRBJ2-7; the match to TRBD1 covers 8 bases. The CDR3 sequence is 14 residues long. The germline V gene encodes CDR1 KGHDR and CDR2 SFDVKD. Unmatched junction bases numbered 7, after V lost 1 base and J lost 9 bases. The CDR3 sequence is CATSDLGQGAVQYV. Written as DNA, the CDR3 is TGTGCCACCAGTGATTTAGGGCAGGGGGCAGTGCAGTACGTC.